These 7 T cell receptor beta chains share one sample of origin, sequenced in a study of blood T cell repertoires in COVID-19. Assay: immunoSEQ multiplex PCR; the TCRdb copy retains only in-frame clones and omits some. The data contain under 300,000 clones, around 86% of them singletons. The sample taken for sequencing was peripheral blood. The receptors stem from a man aged 45-65 years with acute or convalescent COVID-19.

The DNA for the CDR3 is TGCAGCGTCGCACAGAATAGCAATCAGCCCCAGCATTTT. Its translation: CSVAQNSNQPQHF. The rearrangement joins TRBV29-1 to TRBJ1-5; D gene uncertain. Germline values: CDR1 SQVTM, CDR2 ANQGSEA. Trimming left V 6 bases short and J 0 bases short, with 9 bases between. The CDR3 sequence is 13 residues long. The entire variable domain, with the rest obtained from reference TRBV29-1 and TRBJ1-5, is as follows: SAVISQKPSRDICQRGTSLTIQCQVDSQVTMMFWYRQQPGQSLTLIATANQGSEATYESGFVIDKFPISRPNLTFSTLTVSNMSPEDSSIYLCSVAQNSNQPQHFGDGTRLSIL.

The chain is built from TRBV5-1 and TRBJ1-3; D remains ambiguous. Per germline, CDR1 SGHRS and CDR2 YFSETQ. V was pared by 1 base and J by 0 bases, with 5 bases between. This CDR3 is built from 14 residues. The CDR3 spells CASSLQASGNTIYF. DNA of the CDR3: TGCGCCAGCAGCTTGCAGGCCTCTGGAAACACCATATATTTT.

J is TRBJ1-4 and V is TRBV15; D possibly corresponds to TRBD1 (5 bases). Deletions cut 0 bases from V and 7 bases from J, with 15 bases between. The CDR3 runs to 16 residues. Germline loops: CDR1 LNHNV, CDR2 YYDKDF (reference sequence). For the CDR3, the DNA is TGTGCCACCAGCAGAGATGGTGGCAGGGTGGCTGAAAAACTGTTTTTT. It specifies CATSRDGGRVAEKLFF.

The rearrangement joins TRBV3-1 (or the pseudogene TRBV3-2) to TRBJ2-5; TRBD2 is a possible D gene (5 bases). Germline V gene data show CDR1 as LGHDT and CDR2 as YNNKEL (reference sequence). The CDR3 is 13 residues long. Trimming took 6 bases from V and 5 from J, leaving 13 bases between them. The CDR3 region has the DNA TGTGCCAGCAGTCTGGACCCGGGGGAGACCCAGTACTTC. This encodes CASSLDPGETQYF.

The chain couples TRBV9 to TRBJ2-3; D uncertain. Germline CDR1 reads SGDLS; CDR2 reads YYNGEE. V was shortened by 3 bases and J by 0 bases, with 11 bases between the two germline ends. This CDR3 has 15 residues. The CDR3 bases are TGTGCCAGCAGCGACGCCAGATCAAGCACAGATACGCAGTATTTT. This encodes CASSDARSSTDTQYF.

The V call is TRBV2, the J call TRBJ1-4, with 10 bases matching TRBD1. The V gene's germline CDR1 is SNHLY and CDR2 FYNNEI. The CDR3 runs to 15 residues. The ends lost 6 bases at V and 10 bases at J; junction bases unmatched: 11. In nucleotides, the CDR3 is TGTGCCAGCAGCGACCCGGGACAGGGGAACGTAAAACTGTTTTTT. Its protein is CASSDPGQGNVKLFF.

The chain uses TRBV10-3 and TRBJ1-1, with D perhaps TRBD1 (5 bases). Trimming pared 7 bases from V and 8 bases from J, leaving 17 bases between. Germline CDR1 and CDR2: ENHRY and SYGVKD. The CDR3 loop spans 13 amino acids. The CDR3 sequence is CAINRDGGTEAFF. CDR3 sequence (DNA): TGTGCCATCAACCGGGACGGAGGGACGGAAGCTTTCTTT.